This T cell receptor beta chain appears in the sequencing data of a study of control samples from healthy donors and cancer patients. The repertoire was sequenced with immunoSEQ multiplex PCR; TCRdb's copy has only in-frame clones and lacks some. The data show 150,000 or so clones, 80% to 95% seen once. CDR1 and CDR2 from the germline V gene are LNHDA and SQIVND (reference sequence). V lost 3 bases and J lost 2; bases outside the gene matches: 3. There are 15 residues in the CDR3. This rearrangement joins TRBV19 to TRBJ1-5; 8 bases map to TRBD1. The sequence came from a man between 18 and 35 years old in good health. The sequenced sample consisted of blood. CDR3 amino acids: CASSMTGQGNQPQHF. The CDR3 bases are TGTGCCAGTAGTATGACGGGACAGGGCAATCAGCCCCAGCATTTT.